These 28 T cell receptor beta chains were all obtained from the same sample, sequenced in a study of CXCR3-negative and CXCR3-positive naive CD8 T cells. Study results and caveats: Naive CXCR3-positive cells had TRB CDR3s more hydrophobic than those of CXCR3-negative naive cells.

Researchers prepared the TRB cDNA libraries using 5' RACE with UMI labels. TCRdb reanalyzed the 5' RACE reads and collapses them to one entry per CDR3 protein, without DNA. Its table lists some 150,000 distinct CDR3 sequences. Their antigens are not known. The material sequenced was naive CXCR3+ CD8+ T cells from blood. Specified subset: CD45RO-CCR7+CD27+CD95- naive CD8+ T cells expressing CXCR3 (TNR3+). All receptors derive from a human donor in good health. Some clones in this sample may be carry-over from other donors' samples.

The rearrangement links TRBV15 to TRBJ2-2; absent DNA, TCRdb's TRBD2 call cannot be checked. This CDR3 is built from 17 residues. Per germline, CDR1 LNHNV and CDR2 YYDKDF (reference sequence). CDR3 sequence: CATSRDSIGTTPGELFF.

The chain recombines TRBV27 with TRBJ2-5; TCRdb indicates TRBD2, and absent DNA this call remains unverified. Germline assignment: CDR1 MNHEY and CDR2 SMNVEV (reference sequence). The CDR3 loop spans 15 amino acids. The CDR3 loop reads CATLSGDVLQETQYF.

The chain employs TRBV20-1 and TRBJ2-1; TCRdb proposes TRBD2, but this gene call is untestable without DNA. CDR1 and CDR2 from the germline V gene are DFQATT and SNEGSKA (reference sequence). The CDR3 loop spans 17 amino acids. The CDR3 spells CSAFGLAGSEPVNEQFF.

This rearrangement joins TRBV28 to TRBJ2-1; TCRdb's D call of TRBD2 is untestable without DNA. Looked up from germline, CDR1 is MDHEN and CDR2 is SYDVKM. This CDR3 has 12 residues. The CDR3 region is CASSLPAGEQFF.

The J gene is TRBJ1-2, the V gene TRBV29-1. This CDR3 is built from 20 residues. The germline CDR1 and CDR2 sequences are SQVTM and ANQGSEA. The CDR3 here is CSVTNPTGTKTVPLGYGYTF.

The CDR3 is CATSRATGITEAFF. J is TRBJ1-1 and V is TRBV15; the TCRdb D gene call, TRBD1, has no DNA to confirm it. The CDR3 totals 14 residues. Germline lookup yields CDR1 LNHNV and CDR2 YYDKDF (reference sequence).

V gene TRBV7-8 combines with J gene TRBJ2-2; with no DNA, the TCRdb D assignment of TRBD2 cannot be verified. There are 16 residues in the CDR3. Looked up from germline, CDR1 is SGHVS and CDR2 is FQNEAQ. The CDR3 spells CASSLAQDYYTGELFF.

J is TRBJ1-5 and V is TRBV20-1; TCRdb's D call of TRBD1 is untestable without DNA. The germline gives CDR1 DFQATT, CDR2 SNEGSKA (reference sequence). This CDR3 is 18 amino acids long. CDR3 in amino acids: CSARGSGTGAFFNQPQHF.

V gene TRBV28 combines with J gene TRBJ2-3; lacking DNA, the TRBD1 call made by TCRdb goes unchecked. The CDR3 runs 15 residues. Germline V gene sequence: CDR1 MDHEN, CDR2 SYDVKM. CDR3 loop: CASSLRGVQRNTQYF.

V and J are TRBV2 and TRBJ2-1; the D gene TCRdb calls, TRBD1, cannot be checked with no DNA. The germline gives CDR1 SNHLY, CDR2 FYNNEI. The CDR3 runs 15 residues. CDR3 region: CASQLGDRGYNEQFF.

V usage is TRBV20-1 and J usage is TRBJ2-2; TCRdb's D call of TRBD1 is untestable without DNA. CDR1 is DFQATT and CDR2 is SNEGSKA in the germline V gene (reference sequence). The CDR3 is made up of 15 amino acids. The CDR3 spells CSAPGDRGLTGELFF.

The rearrangement uses TRBV5-1 and TRBJ1-1. The CDR3 has 13 amino acids. Germline assignment: CDR1 SGHRS and CDR2 YFSETQ. CDR3 amino acids: CASSLERLDEAFF.

The gene calls are TRBV29-1 and TRBJ2-1. The CDR3 contains 14 residues. Germline V gives CDR1 SQVTM, CDR2 ANQGSEA. The CDR3 is CSVELDSSYNEQFF.

The chain is built from TRBV9 and TRBJ2-7; with no DNA, the TCRdb D assignment of TRBD1 cannot be verified. Germline CDR1 reads SGDLS; CDR2 reads YYNGEE. The CDR3 loop spans 15 amino acids. CDR3 sequence reads: CASSVNSGVGYEQYF.

J is TRBJ2-1 and V is TRBV29-1; TCRdb picks TRBD2, but there is no DNA to check that call. CDR1 and CDR2 from the germline V gene are SQVTM and ANQGSEA. There are 15 residues in the CDR3. CDR3 sequence reads: CSVPSLAGGYTEQFF.

CDR3 region: CATSRVGILYTF. This chain links TRBV15 with TRBJ1-2. Germline CDR1 is LNHNV and CDR2 is YYDKDF (reference sequence). This CDR3 region has 12 residues.

The chain combines TRBV19 with TRBJ1-5; TCRdb selects TRBD1, and the lack of DNA leaves this call unchecked. Germline loops: CDR1 LNHDA, CDR2 SQIVND (reference sequence). This CDR3 spans 20 amino acids. CDR3 region: CASRRAAFLARTGGDQPQHF. The entire variable domain, with the rest obtained from reference TRBV19 and TRBJ1-5, is as follows: DGGITQSPKYLFRKEGQNVTLSCEQNLNHDAMYWYRQDPGQGLRLIYYSQIVNDFQKGDIAEGYSVSREKKESFPLTVTSAQKNPTAFYLCASRRAAFLARTGGDQPQHFGDGTRLSIL.

This rearrangement joins TRBV27 to TRBJ2-1; the TRBD1 assignment by TCRdb is unverifiable without DNA. Germline CDR1 and CDR2: MNHEY and SMNVEV (reference sequence). This CDR3 has 14 amino acids. CDR3 sequence: CASSFSGRPDEQFF.

This rearrangement joins TRBV12-3 or TRBV12-4 to TRBJ2-5. The CDR3 is 14 amino acids. This CDR3 reads CASSFAGMQETQYF.

The chain couples TRBV2 to TRBJ2-1; TCRdb reports TRBD2, a call that lacks DNA to check it against. CDR1 is SNHLY, CDR2 FYNNEI, per germline. The CDR3 consists of 16 residues. CDR3 protein: CASSGTAGMIHNEQFF. Supplemented by reference TRBV2 and TRBJ2-1, the full variable domain reads EPEVTQTPSHQVTQMGQEVILRCVPISNHLYFYWYRQILGQKVEFLVSFYNNEISEKSEIFDDQFSVERPDGSNFTLKIRSTKLEDSAMYFCASSGTAGMIHNEQFFGPGTRLTVL.

V and J are TRBV28 and TRBJ2-1; TCRdb calls TRBD1, which cannot be checked without DNA. Germline V gene sequence: CDR1 MDHEN, CDR2 SYDVKM. This CDR3 spans 16 amino acids. CDR3 protein: CASSPNRGTGINEQFF.

J is TRBJ2-2 and V is TRBV7-3; the D gene TCRdb calls, TRBD1, cannot be checked with no DNA. The CDR3 covers 15 residues. Germline values: CDR1 SGHTA, CDR2 FQGTGA. The CDR3 reads CASSPGWGNTGELFF.

The chain joins TRBV7-6 to TRBJ1-1; TCRdb lists TRBD1, though no DNA is available to test this call. CDR1 and CDR2 (germline): SGHVS, FNYEAQ. The CDR3 covers 14 residues. The CDR3 is CASSLAGTNTEALF. Supplemented by reference TRBV7-6 and TRBJ1-1, the full variable domain reads GAGVSQSPRYKVTKRGQDVALRCDPISGHVSLYWYRQALGQGPEFLTYFNYEAQQDKSGLPNDRFSAERPEGSISTLTIQRTEQRDSAMYRCASSLAGTNTEALFGQGTRLTVV.

V usage is TRBV7-3 and J usage is TRBJ1-1; absent DNA, TCRdb's TRBD1 call cannot be checked. CDR1 is SGHTA, CDR2 FQGTGA, per germline. CDR3 length equals 13 residues. The CDR3: CASSITGGTEAFF.

This chain joins TRBV5-1 and TRBJ2-1; with no DNA, the TCRdb D assignment of TRBD2 cannot be verified. CDR3 length equals 16 residues. Germline V gene lookup returns CDR1 SGHRS and CDR2 YFSETQ. The CDR3 spells CASSLSQDSSYNEQFF.

The chain carries TRBV5-5 and TRBJ2-1; the TCRdb call, TRBD1, lacks DNA for checking. CDR1 is SGHKS and CDR2 is YYEKEE in the germline V gene (reference sequence). The CDR3 runs 15 residues. CDR3 region: CASSLPGSRGDEQFF. Drawing the rest from reference TRBV5-5 and TRBJ2-1, the complete variable domain is DAGVTQSPTHLIKTRGQQVTLRCSPISGHKSVSWYQQVLGQGPQFIFQYYEKEERGRGNFPDRFSARQFPNYSSELNVNALLLGDSALYLCASSLPGSRGDEQFFGPGTRLTVL.

The CDR3 reads CASSYQTGYGYEQYF. This sequence joins TRBV6-6 and TRBJ2-7. The CDR3 extends over 15 amino acids. In germline, CDR1 is MNHNY, CDR2 SVGAGI (reference sequence).

V gene TRBV6-5 combines with J gene TRBJ2-2. This CDR3 comprises 15 residues. Germline CDR1 is MNHEY and CDR2 is SVGAGI. The CDR3 sequence: CASSYSRGNTGELFF.